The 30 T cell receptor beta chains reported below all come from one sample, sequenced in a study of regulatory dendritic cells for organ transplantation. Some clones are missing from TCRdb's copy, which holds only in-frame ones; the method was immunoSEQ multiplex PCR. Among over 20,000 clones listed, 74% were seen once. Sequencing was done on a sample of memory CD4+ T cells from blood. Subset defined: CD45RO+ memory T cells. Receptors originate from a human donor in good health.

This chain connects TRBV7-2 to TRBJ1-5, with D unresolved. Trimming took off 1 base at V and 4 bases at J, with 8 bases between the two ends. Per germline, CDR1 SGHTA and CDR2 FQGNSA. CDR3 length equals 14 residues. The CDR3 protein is CASSLGPRNQPQHF. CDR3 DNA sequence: TGTGCCAGCAGCTTAGGTCCCAGGAATCAGCCCCAGCATTTT.

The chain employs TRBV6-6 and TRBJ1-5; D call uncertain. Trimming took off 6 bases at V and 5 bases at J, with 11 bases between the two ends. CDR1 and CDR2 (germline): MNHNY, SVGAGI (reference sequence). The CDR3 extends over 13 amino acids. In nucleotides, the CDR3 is TGTGCCAGCAGCGGACTTTTGTATCAGCCCCAGCATTTT. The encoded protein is CASSGLLYQPQHF.

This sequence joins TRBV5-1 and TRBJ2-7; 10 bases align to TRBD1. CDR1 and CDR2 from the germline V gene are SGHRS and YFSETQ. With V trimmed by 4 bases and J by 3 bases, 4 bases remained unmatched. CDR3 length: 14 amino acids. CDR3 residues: CASSPGQGIYEQYF. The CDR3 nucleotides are TGCGCCAGCAGCCCGGGACAGGGGATCTACGAGCAGTACTTC. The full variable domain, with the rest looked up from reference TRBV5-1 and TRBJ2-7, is KAGVTQTPRYLIKTRGQQVTLSCSPISGHRSVSWYQQTPGQGLQFLFEYFSETQRNKGNFPGRFSGRQFSNSRSEMNVSTLELGDSALYLCASSPGQGIYEQYFGPGTRLTVT.

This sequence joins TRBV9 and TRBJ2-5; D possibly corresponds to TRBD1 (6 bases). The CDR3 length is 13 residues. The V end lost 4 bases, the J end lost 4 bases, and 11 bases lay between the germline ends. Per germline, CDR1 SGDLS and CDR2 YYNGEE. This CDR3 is CASSPPGVETQYF. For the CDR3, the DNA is TGTGCCAGCAGCCCCCCAGGGGTAGAGACCCAGTACTTC.

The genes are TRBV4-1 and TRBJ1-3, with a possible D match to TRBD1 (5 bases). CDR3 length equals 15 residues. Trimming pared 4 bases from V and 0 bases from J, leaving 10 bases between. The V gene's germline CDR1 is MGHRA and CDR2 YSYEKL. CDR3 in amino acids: CASSPMGLSGNTIYF. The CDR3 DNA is TGCGCCAGCAGCCCTATGGGACTCTCTGGAAACACCATATATTTT.

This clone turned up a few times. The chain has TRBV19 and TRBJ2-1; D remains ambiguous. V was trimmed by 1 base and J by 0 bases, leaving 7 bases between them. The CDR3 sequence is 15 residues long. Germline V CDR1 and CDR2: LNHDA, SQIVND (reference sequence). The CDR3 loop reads CASSIGPSSYNEQFF. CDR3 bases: TGTGCCAGTAGTATAGGGCCTAGCTCCTACAATGAGCAGTTCTTC.

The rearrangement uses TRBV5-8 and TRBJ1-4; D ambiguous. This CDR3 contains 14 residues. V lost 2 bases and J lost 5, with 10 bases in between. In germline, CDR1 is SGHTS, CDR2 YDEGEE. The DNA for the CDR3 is TGTGCCAGCAGCTTCGGGGAGCGGAATGAAAAACTGTTTTTT. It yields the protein CASSFGERNEKLFF.

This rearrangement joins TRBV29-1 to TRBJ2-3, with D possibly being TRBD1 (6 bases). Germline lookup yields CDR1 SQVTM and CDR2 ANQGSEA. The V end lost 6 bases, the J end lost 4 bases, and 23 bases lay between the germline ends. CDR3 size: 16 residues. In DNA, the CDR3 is TGCAGCGTCGGGGACAAGGACAGTCCTCTCCCAGATACGCAGTATTTT. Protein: CSVGDKDSPLPDTQYF.

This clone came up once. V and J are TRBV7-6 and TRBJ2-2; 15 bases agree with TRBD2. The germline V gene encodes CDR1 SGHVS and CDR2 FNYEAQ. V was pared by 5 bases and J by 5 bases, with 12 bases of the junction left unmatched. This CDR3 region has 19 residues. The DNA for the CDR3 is TGTGCCAGCAGCCGGAGGACTAGCGGGGGGGGAGTATGGACCGGGGAGCTGTTTTTT. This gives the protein CASSRRTSGGGVWTGELFF.

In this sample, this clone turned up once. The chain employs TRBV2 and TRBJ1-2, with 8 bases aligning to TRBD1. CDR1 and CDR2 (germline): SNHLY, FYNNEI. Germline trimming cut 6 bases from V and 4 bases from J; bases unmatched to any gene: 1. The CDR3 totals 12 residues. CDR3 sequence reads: CASRTGAYGYTF. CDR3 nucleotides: TGTGCCAGCAGGACAGGGGCCTATGGCTACACCTTC.

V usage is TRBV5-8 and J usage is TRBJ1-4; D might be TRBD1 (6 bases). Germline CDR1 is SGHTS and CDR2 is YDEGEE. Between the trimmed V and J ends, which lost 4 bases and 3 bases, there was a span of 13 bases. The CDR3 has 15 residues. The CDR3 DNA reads TGTGCCAGCAGCATCCGGACAGCGTCTAATGAAAAACTGTTTTTT. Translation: CASSIRTASNEKLFF.

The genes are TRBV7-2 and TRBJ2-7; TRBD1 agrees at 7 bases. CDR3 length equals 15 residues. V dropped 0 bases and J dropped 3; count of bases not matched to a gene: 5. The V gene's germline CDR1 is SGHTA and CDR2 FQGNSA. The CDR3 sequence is CASSLAGGYGYEQYF. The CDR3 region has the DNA TGTGCCAGCAGCTTAGCAGGGGGCTATGGCTACGAGCAGTACTTC.

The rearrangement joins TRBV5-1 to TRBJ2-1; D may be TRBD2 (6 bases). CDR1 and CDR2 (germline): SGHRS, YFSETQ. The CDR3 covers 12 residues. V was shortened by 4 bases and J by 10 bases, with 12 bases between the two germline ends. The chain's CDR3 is CASSVFSGEQFF. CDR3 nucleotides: TGCGCCAGCAGCGTGTTTAGCGGAGAGCAGTTCTTC.

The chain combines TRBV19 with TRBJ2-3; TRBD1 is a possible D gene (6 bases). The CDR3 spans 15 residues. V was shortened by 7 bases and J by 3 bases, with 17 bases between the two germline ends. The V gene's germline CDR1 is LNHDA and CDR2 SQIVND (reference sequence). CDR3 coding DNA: TGTGCCAGTACCCCGTTTGGGGGCAGAACAGATACGCAGTATTTT. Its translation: CASTPFGGRTDTQYF.

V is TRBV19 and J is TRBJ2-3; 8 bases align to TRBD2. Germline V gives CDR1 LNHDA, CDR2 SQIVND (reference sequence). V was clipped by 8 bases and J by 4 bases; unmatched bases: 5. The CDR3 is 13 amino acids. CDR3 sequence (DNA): TGTGCCAGTGGACCAGCGGGGGCAGATACGCAGTATTTT. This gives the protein CASGPAGADTQYF.

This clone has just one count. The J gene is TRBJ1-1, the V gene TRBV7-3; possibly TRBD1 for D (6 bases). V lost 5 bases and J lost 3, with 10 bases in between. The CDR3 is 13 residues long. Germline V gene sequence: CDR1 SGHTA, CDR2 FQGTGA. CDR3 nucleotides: TGTGCCAGCAGCCATGGACAGTACACTGAAGCTTTCTTT. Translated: CASSHGQYTEAFF.

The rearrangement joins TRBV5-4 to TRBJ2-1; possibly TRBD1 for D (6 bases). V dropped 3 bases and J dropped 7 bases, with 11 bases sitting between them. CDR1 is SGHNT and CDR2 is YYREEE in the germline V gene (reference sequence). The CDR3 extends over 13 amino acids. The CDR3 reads CASSYGQSNEQFF. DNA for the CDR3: TGTGCCAGCAGCTACGGACAGTCTAATGAGCAGTTCTTC.

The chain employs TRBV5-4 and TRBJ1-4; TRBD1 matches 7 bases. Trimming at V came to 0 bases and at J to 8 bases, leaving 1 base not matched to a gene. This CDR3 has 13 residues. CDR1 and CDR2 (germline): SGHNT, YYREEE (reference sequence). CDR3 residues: CASSLDRGEKLFF. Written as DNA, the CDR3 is TGTGCCAGCAGCTTGGACAGGGGAGAAAAACTGTTTTTT. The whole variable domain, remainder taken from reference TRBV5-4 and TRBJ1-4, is ETGVTQSPTHLIKTRGQQVTLRCSSQSGHNTVSWYQQALGQGPQFIFQYYREEENGRGNFPPRFSGLQFPNYSSELNVNALELDDSALYLCASSLDRGEKLFFGSGTQLSVL.

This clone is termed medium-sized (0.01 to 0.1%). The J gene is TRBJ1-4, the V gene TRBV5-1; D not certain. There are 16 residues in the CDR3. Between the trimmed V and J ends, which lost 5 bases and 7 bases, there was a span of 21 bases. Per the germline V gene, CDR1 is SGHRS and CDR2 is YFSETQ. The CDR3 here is CASSSGGWQPSEKLFF. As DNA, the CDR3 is TGCGCCAGCAGTTCGGGTGGTTGGCAGCCTAGTGAAAAACTGTTTTTT.

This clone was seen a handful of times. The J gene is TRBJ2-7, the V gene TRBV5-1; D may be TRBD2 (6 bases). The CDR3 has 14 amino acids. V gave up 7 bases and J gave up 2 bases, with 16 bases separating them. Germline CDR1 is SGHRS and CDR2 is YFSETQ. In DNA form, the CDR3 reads TGCGCCAGCCAGCTACCCGGGGGAGCCTACGAGCAGTACTTC. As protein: CASQLPGGAYEQYF.

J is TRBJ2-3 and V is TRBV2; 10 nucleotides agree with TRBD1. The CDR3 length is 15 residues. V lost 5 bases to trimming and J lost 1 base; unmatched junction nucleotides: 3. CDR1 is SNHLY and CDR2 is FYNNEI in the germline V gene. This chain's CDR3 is CASSRDRGGTDTQYF. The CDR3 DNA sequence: TGTGCCAGCAGTCGGGACAGGGGCGGCACAGATACGCAGTATTTT.

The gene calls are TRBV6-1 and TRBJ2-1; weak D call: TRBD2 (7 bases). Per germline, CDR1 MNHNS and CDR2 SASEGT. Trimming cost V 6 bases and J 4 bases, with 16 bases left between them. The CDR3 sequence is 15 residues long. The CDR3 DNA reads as TGTGCCAGCAGCGACGGGGGGACATCATACAATGAGCAGTTCTTC. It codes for CASSDGGTSYNEQFF.

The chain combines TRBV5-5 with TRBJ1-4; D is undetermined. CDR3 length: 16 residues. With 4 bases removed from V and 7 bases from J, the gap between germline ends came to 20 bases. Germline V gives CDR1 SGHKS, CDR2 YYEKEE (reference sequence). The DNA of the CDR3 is TGTGCCAGCAGCACACAGTCGACGATCCTTCCTGAAAAACTGTTTTTT. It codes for CASSTQSTILPEKLFF.

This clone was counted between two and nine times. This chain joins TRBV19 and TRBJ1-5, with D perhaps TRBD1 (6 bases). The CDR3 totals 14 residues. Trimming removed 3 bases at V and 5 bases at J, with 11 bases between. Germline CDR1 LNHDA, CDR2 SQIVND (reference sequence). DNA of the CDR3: TGTGCCAGTAGTATCTTAGGGGGGGATCAGCCCCAGCATTTT. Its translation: CASSILGGDQPQHF.

The CDR3 coding sequence is TGTGCCAGTAGTATACCCGGGGGATACACCGGGGAGCTGTTTTTT. It is translated as CASSIPGGYTGELFF. The chain recombines TRBV19 with TRBJ2-2, with a possible D match to TRBD2 (6 bases). This CDR3 spans 15 amino acids. From germline, CDR1 is LNHDA and CDR2 SQIVND (reference sequence). The V and J ends lost 2 bases and 3 bases respectively, with 10 bases between them. Full variable domain (outside the CDR3, taken from reference TRBV19 and TRBJ2-2): DGGITQSPKYLFRKEGQNVTLSCEQNLNHDAMYWYRQDPGQGLRLIYYSQIVNDFQKGDIAEGYSVSREKKESFPLTVTSAQKNPTAFYLCASSIPGGYTGELFFGEGSRLTVL.

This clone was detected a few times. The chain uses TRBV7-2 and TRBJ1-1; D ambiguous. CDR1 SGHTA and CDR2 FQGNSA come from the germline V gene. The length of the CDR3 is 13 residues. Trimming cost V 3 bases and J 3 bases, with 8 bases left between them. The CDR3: CASSFGLHTEAFF. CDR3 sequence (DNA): TGTGCCAGCAGCTTCGGGTTACACACTGAAGCTTTCTTT.

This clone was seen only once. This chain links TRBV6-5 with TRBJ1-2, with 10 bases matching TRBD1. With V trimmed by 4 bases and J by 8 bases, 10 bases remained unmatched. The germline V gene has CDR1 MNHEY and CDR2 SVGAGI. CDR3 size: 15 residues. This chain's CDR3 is CASSSPDRGRRGYTF. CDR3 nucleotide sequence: TGTGCCAGCAGTTCACCGGACAGGGGGAGGCGGGGCTACACCTTC.

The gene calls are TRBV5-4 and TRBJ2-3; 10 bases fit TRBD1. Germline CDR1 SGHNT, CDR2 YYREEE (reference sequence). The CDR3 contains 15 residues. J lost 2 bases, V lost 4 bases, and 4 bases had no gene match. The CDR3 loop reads CASSETGGVTDTQYF. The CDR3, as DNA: TGTGCCAGCAGCGAGACAGGGGGCGTCACAGATACGCAGTATTTT. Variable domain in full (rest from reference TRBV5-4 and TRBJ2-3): ETGVTQSPTHLIKTRGQQVTLRCSSQSGHNTVSWYQQALGQGPQFIFQYYREEENGRGNFPPRFSGLQFPNYSSELNVNALELDDSALYLCASSETGGVTDTQYFGPGTRLTVL.

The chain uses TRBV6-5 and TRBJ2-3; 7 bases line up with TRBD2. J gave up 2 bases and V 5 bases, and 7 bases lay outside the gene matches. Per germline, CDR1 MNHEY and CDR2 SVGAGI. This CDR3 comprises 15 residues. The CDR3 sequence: CASSRLAGDTDTQYF. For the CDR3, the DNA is TGTGCCAGCAGTCGCCTGGCGGGGGACACAGATACGCAGTATTTT.

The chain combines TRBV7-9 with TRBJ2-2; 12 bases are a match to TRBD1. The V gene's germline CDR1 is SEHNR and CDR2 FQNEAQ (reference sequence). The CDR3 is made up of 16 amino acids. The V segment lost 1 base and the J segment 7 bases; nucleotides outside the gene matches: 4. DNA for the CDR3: TGTGCCAGCAGCTTAGAGGGACAGGGGGCCGGCGGGGAGCTGTTTTTT. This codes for CASSLEGQGAGGELFF.